Described below is a single T cell receptor (beta chain) sequence and its context. The entry originates in a study of blood T cell repertoires in COVID-19. Study-level information: Sites in the United States, Italy and Spain provided acute and convalescent COVID-19 samples. The analysed material was cDNA or gDNA that came from T cells, B-cell-depleted T cells, or PBMCs.

Original data processing: By means of reference gene primer amplification, nucleated cell counts were estimated. Profiled with immunoSEQ multiplex PCR; TCRdb holds only in-frame clones, not every one. V and J calls and clone size are those listed in that table; D and trimming were worked out from the DNA. Of about 100,000 clones in the sample, about 87% are singletons; the top ten hold 6.8%. Germline V gives CDR1 SGDLS, CDR2 YYNGEE. Trimming cost V 3 bases and J 4 bases; bases outside gene matches: 3. The CDR3 runs 15 residues. The sequencing sample was made of peripheral blood. This TCR derives from a man between 50 and 59 years old with active or convalescent COVID-19. The gene calls are TRBV9 and TRBJ2-1, with 11 bases that match TRBD2. The CDR3 reads CASSERLAGYNEQFF. The CDR3 bases are TGTGCCAGCAGCGAACGACTAGCGGGGTACAATGAGCAGTTCTTC.